This TCR beta chain was recorded in a study of blood T cell repertoires in COVID-19. This table comes from immunoSEQ multiplex PCR, and its TCRdb copy is limited to in-frame clones, with some not included. Of about 170,000 clones listed, approximately 91% are singletons. Patients from Seattle were sampled longitudinally, starting during active infection. The J segment lost 2 bases and the V segment lost 3 bases, leaving 2 bases of the junction unmatched. Germline CDR1 is MDHEN and CDR2 is SYDVKM. CDR3 length: 15 amino acids. The V call is TRBV28, the J call TRBJ2-5, with 11 bases fitting TRBD2. This sequence originates from a man aged 18 to 29 with COVID-19, enrolled during active disease. Sequencing used peripheral blood. The CDR3 here is CASSLTSGVQETQYF. The CDR3 coding sequence is TGTGCCAGCAGTTTGACTAGCGGGGTACAAGAGACCCAGTACTTC.